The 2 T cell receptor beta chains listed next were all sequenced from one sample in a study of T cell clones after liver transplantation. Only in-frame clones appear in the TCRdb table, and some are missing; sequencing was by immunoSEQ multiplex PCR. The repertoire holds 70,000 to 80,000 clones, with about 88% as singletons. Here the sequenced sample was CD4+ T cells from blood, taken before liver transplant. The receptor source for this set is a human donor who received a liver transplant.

The CDR3 DNA sequence: TGTGCCAGCAGCGTAGCAGCGGGAGTTCAAAATGAGCAGTTCTTC. Translating it yields CASSVAAGVQNEQFF. V and J are TRBV9 and TRBJ2-1; 8 bases agree with TRBD2. V shed 0 bases, J shed 7 bases, and the junction held 6 bases outside the gene matches. This CDR3 is 15 amino acids long. The germline V gene encodes CDR1 SGDLS and CDR2 YYNGEE. Variable domain in full (rest from reference TRBV9 and TRBJ2-1): DSGVTQTPKHLITATGQRVTLRCSPRSGDLSVYWYQQSLDQGLQFLIQYYNGEERAKGNILERFSAQQFPDLHSELNLSSLELGDSALYFCASSVAAGVQNEQFFGPGTRLTVL.

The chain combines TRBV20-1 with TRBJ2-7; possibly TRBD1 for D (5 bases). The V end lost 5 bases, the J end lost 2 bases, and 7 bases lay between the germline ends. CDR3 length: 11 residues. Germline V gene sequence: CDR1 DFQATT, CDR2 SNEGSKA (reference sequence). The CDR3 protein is CSASTAYEQYF. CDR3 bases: TGCAGTGCTTCGACAGCCTACGAGCAGTACTTC.